This TCR beta chain stems from a study of shared clonotypes between healthy human individuals. Notes on the study in general: Despite large depth, sorted-subset datasets appeared incompletely sequenced. The naive CD4 repertoires of a handful of donors were compared, and around 4.7% of clonotypes were shared.

Notes on this clone: Its matching antigen is unknown. In the same sample, other DNA sequences code for this CDR3.

Here immunoSEQ multiplex PCR was the method, and the copy in TCRdb shows in-frame clones only, minus some. The sample lists some 650,000 clones; more than 95% were seen once. Trimming took 1 base from V and 2 from J, leaving 5 bases between them. The CDR3 has 13 residues. From germline, CDR1 is SGHTA and CDR2 FQGTGA. The sequenced sample consisted of naive CD4+ T cells sorted from blood. The subset: CD45RA+ positively selected. The origin of this receptor is a woman aged 25 to 39 in good health. The chain uses TRBV7-3 and TRBJ2-5, with no clear D. This chain's CDR3 is CASSLSRQETQYF. The CDR3 DNA follows: TGTGCCAGCAGCTTAAGCCGTCAAGAGACCCAGTACTTC.